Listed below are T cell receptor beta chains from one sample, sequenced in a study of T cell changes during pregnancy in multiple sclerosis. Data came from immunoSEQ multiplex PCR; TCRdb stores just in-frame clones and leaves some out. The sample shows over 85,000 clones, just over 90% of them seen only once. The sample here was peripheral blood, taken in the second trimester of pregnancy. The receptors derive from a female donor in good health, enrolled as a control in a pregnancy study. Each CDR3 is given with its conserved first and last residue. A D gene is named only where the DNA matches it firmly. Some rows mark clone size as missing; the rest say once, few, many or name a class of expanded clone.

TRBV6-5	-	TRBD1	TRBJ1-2	CASSRAAGGHGYTF	TGTGCCAGCAGTAGGGCTGCAGGGGGGCACGGCTACACCTTC
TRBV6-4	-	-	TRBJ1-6	CASSEGLHSPLHF	TGTGCCAGCAGTGAGGGGCTTCATTCACCCCTCCACTTT
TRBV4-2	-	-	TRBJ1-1	CASSPSPNTEAFF	TGTGCCAGCAGCCCCAGTCCGAACACTGAAGCTTTCTTT
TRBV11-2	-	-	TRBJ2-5	CASSLDATGPETQYF	TGTGCCAGCAGCTTAGATGCTACAGGGCCAGAGACCCAGTACTTC
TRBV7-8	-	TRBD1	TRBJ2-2	CASSLNRGQMYRTGELFF	TGTGCCAGCAGCTTAAACCGGGGACAGATGTATCGCACCGGGGAGCTGTTTTTT
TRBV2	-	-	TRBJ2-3	CASSGRQVVSTDTQYF	TGTGCCAGCAGTGGACGACAGGTCGTTAGCACAGATACGCAGTATTTT
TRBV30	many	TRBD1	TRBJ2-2	CAWSVWDRNTGELFF	TGTGCCTGGAGTGTCTGGGACAGGAACACCGGGGAGCTGTTTTTT
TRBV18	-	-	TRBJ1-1	CASSEALNTEAFF	TGTGCCAGCTCAGAAGCTCTGAACACTGAAGCTTTCTTT
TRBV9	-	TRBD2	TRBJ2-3	CASRGGRGADTQYF	TGTGCCAGCAGAGGCGGGAGAGGGGCAGATACGCAGTATTTT
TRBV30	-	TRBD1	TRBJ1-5	CAWSTGVLWSNQPQHF	TGTGCCTGGAGTACAGGGGTGCTTTGGAGCAATCAGCCCCAGCATTTT
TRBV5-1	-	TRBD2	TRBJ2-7	CASSLGTSGLSYEQYF	TGCGCCAGCAGCTTGGGGACTAGCGGGTTGTCCTACGAGCAGTACTTC
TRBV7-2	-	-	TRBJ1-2	CASSLSRGLPLTF	TGTGCCAGCAGCTTAAGTAGAGGACTTCCTTTAACCTTC
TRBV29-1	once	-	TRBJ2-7	CSVGRTDYEQYF	TGCAGCGTTGGCAGGACAGACTACGAGCAGTACTTC
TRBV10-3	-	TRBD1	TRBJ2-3	CAISERTGGADTQYF	TGTGCCATCAGTGAGCGAACAGGGGGCGCAGATACGCAGTATTTT
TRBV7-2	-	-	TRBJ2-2	CASSPRGTGELFF	TGTGCCAGCAGCCCCAGGGGCACCGGGGAGCTGTTTTTT
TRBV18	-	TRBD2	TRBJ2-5	CASSPPSSGSFSQYF	TGTGCCAGCTCACCACCGTCTAGCGGGAGTTTCTCCCAGTACTTC
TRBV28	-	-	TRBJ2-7	CASSLGQGSPYF	TGTGCCAGCAGTTTAGGGCAGGGGAGCCCGTACTTC
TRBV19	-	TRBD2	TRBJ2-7	CASSMRLAGVAEQYF	TGTGCCAGTAGTATGCGGCTAGCGGGAGTCGCCGAGCAGTACTTC
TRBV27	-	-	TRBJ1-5	CASSPWWRGYNQPQHF	TGTGCCAGCAGTCCCTGGTGGAGAGGATACAATCAGCCCCAGCATTTT
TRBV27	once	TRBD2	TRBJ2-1	CASSPGTSGYNEQFF	TGTGCCAGCAGCCCCGGGACTAGCGGTTACAATGAGCAGTTCTTC
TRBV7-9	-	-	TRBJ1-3	CASSLGGLADTIYF	TGTGCCAGCAGCTTAGGAGGGCTAGCAGACACCATATATTTT
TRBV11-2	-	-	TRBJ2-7	CASSPGYLYEQYF	TGTGCCAGCAGCCCGGGATATCTCTACGAGCAGTACTTC
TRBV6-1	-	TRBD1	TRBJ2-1	CASSPGQGAYNEQFF	TGTGCCAGCAGCCCCGGACAGGGGGCGTACAATGAGCAGTTCTTC
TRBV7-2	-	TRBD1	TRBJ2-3	CASSLTGTGGGDTQYF	TGTGCCAGCAGCTTGACCGGGACAGGGGGCGGAGATACGCAGTATTTT
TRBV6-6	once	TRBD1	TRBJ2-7	CASSSPTGGTYEQYF	TGTGCCAGCAGTTCTCCGACAGGGGGCACCTACGAGCAGTACTTC
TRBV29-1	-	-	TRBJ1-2	CSVASGYGYTF	TGCAGCGTTGCTTCGGGCTATGGCTACACCTTC
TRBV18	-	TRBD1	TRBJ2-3	CASSPGTATSTDTQYF	TGTGCCAGCTCACCGGGGACAGCGACTAGCACAGATACGCAGTATTTT
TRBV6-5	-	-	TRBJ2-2	CASSYSFLNTGELFF	TGTGCCAGCAGTTACTCTTTCTTAAACACCGGGGAGCTGTTTTTT
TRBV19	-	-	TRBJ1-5	CASSMYRSNQPQHF	TGTGCCAGTAGTATGTACAGGAGCAATCAGCCCCAGCATTTT
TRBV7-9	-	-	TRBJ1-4	CASSYRQDNEKLFF	TGTGCCAGCAGCTACCGGCAGGATAATGAAAAACTGTTTTTT
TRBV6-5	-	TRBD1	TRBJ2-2	CASGDRGTGELFF	TGTGCCAGCGGGGACAGGGGCACCGGGGAGCTGTTTTTT
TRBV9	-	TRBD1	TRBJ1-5	CASSAQGGNQPQHF	TGTGCCAGCAGCGCCCAGGGGGGCAATCAGCCCCAGCATTTT
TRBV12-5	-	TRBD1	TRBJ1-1	CASGLVFGTGNTEAFF	TGTGCTAGTGGTTTGGTATTCGGGACAGGAAACACTGAAGCTTTCTTT
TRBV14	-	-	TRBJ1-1	CASSQRRTEAFF	TGTGCCAGCAGCCAACGGAGAACTGAAGCTTTCTTT
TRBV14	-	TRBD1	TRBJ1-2	CASSLRGRPYGYTF	TGTGCCAGCAGCCTCAGGGGGCGGCCCTATGGCTACACCTTC
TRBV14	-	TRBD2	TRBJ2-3	CASSQDGLAGGPTDTQYF	TGTGCCAGCAGCCAAGATGGACTAGCGGGGGGCCCCACAGATACGCAGTATTTT
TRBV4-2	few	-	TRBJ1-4	CASSQDWGGKLFF	TGTGCCAGCAGCCAAGACTGGGGAGGAAAACTGTTTTTT
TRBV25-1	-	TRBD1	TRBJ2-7	CASSEYQGVGYEQYF	TGTGCCAGCAGTGAATACCAGGGGGTCGGCTACGAGCAGTACTTC
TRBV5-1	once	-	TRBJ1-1	CASSLWMALEFPNTEAFF	TGCGCCAGCAGCTTGTGGATGGCTCTGGAGTTCCCGAACACTGAAGCTTTCTTT
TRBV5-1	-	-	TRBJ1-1	CASSLDPQNTEAFF	TGCGCCAGCAGCTTGGATCCCCAGAACACTGAAGCTTTCTTT
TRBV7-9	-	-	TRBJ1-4	CASSLAGGTPNEKLFF	TGTGCCAGCAGCTTAGCAGGAGGGACGCCTAATGAAAAACTGTTTTTT
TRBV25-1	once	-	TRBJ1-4	CASSQEGRSEKLFF	TGTGCCAGCAGTCAAGAGGGGAGGAGTGAAAAACTGTTTTTT